The present entry profiles one T cell receptor beta chain with its context. Its antigen is still unknown. The sample contains more than one DNA sequence encoding this CDR3. This entry belongs to a study of cytomegalovirus exposure and HLA in healthy donors. In the study overall: From HLA-typed donors, an early data release held roughly 89 million unique TCRs.

This PCR relied on a set of 60 Vbeta primers and 13 Jbeta primers. Method: immunoSEQ multiplex PCR; TCRdb's copy keeps in-frame clones and lacks some. The data hold roughly 100,000 clones, with around 72% observed a single time. General observations from the study: The investigators catalogued 150 to 200 TCR beta chains as cytomegalovirus-associated.

CDR1 SQVTM and CDR2 ANQGSEA come from the germline V gene. V was pared by 2 bases and J by 7 bases, with 6 bases between. The CDR3 covers 11 residues. The sample taken for sequencing was PBMCs. V gene TRBV29-1 combines with J gene TRBJ1-3; weak D call: TRBD1 (5 bases). The receptor comes from a man aged 25 to 45 in good health and CMV-seronegative. CDR3 DNA: TGCAGCGTTGAACAGGGTAACACCATATATTTT. This gives the protein CSVEQGNTIYF.